This TCR beta chain originates from a study of blood T cell repertoires in COVID-19. Study-level background: COVID-19 samples collected from the United States, Italy and Spain covered acute and convalescent phases.

Authors' methods: Reference gene primer amplification yielded estimated nucleated cell counts. Sequencing was performed with immunoSEQ multiplex PCR; in TCRdb, only in-frame clones are kept and a portion is missing. D and trimming were read from the DNA, whereas the V and J calls and clone size are those reported in that table. Altogether about 40,000 clones are present, around 77% being singletons, with the ten largest covering 33%. Germline CDR1 is SQVTM and CDR2 is ANQGSEA. The CDR3 contains 13 residues. This clone was detected once. The receptor was isolated from an elderly woman with acute or convalescent COVID-19. Material: peripheral blood. The J gene is TRBJ2-3, the V gene TRBV29-1; a weak D match, TRBD2 (7 bases). The CDR3 region has the DNA TGCAGTGAGGGGGGGGCGAGCACAGATACGCAGTATTTT. It translates to CSEGGASTDTQYF.